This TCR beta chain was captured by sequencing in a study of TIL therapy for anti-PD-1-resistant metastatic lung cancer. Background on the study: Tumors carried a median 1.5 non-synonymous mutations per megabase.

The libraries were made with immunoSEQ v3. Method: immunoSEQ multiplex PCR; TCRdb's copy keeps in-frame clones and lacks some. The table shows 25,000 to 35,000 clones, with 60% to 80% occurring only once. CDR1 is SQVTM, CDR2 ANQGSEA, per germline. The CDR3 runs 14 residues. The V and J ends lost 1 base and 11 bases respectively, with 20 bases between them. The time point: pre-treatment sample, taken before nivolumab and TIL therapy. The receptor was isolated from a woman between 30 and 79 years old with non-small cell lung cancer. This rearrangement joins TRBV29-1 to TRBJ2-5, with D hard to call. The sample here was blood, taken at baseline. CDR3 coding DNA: TGCAGCGTTGAAGTCGGACGGTCCGTAGGAGAGCAGTACTTC. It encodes CSVEVGRSVGEQYF.